This is a list of T cell receptor beta chains from one sample in a study of CD8 T cells in Susac syndrome. TCRdb reprocessed the immunoSEQ multiplex PCR reads via MiXCR and lists one record per CDR3 protein. Counted here are roughly 120,000 distinct CDR3 sequences, just over 90% occurring once; the ten biggest clones make up roughly 0.3%. Sequencing was performed on CD8+ T cells from PBMCs. These receptors all stem from a human donor with multiple sclerosis. CDR3s include the opening cysteine and the closing phenylalanine or tryptophan. The D gene is left open where the match is weak. Expanded clones get a size class; other rows say once, few or many, or leave the size out.

- TRBD2 TRBJ2-2 TRBV6-5 TGTGCCAGCAGTTACGGGCTTAGCGGGGGGCCCACCGGGGAGCTGTTTTTT CASSYGLSGGPTGELFF
- TRBD1 TRBJ1-2 TRBV29-1 TGCAGCGCAGGGACAGTTAACTATGGCTACACCTTC CSAGTVNYGYTF
- - TRBJ2-1 TRBV7-9 TGTGCCAGCAGCTTAACGTCGCGGGCAGCCCCCTACAATGAGCAGTTCTTC CASSLTSRAAPYNEQFF
- - TRBJ2-3 TRBV30 TGTGCCTGGATGGCTAGCGCAGATACGCAGTATTTT CAWMASADTQYF
- - TRBJ1-1 TRBV5-1 TGCGCCAGCAGCTTGCCAGCGATAAACACTGAAGCTTTCTTT CASSLPAINTEAFF
- - TRBJ1-1 TRBV2 TGTGCCAGCGATGACAGTCTGAACACTGAAGCTTTCTTT CASDDSLNTEAFF
- TRBD2 TRBJ2-1 TRBV7-6 TGTGCCAACAGCCCCACCCAGCAGCGGGAGTACAATGAGCAGTTCTTC CANSPTQQREYNEQFF
few - TRBJ2-3 TRBV11-2 TGTGCCAGCAGCACGGATACGCAGTATTTT CASSTDTQYF
- TRBD2 TRBJ2-1 TRBV4-1 TGCGCCAGCAGCCTTAGACTGACCGGGACTAGCGGGGGAAATGAGCAGTTCTTC CASSLRLTGTSGGNEQFF
- TRBD1 TRBJ1-1 TRBV6-5 TGTGCCAGCAGTTACCAACCAGGGGGCTACACTGAAGCTTTCTTT CASSYQPGGYTEAFF
- - TRBJ2-2 TRBV5-1 TGCGCCAGCAGCTTGGCCCCCGGGAGCCGGGAGCTGTTTTTT CASSLAPGSRELFF
few - TRBJ2-1 TRBV27 TGTGCCAGCAGTTTAGGTGATGAGCAGTTCTTC CASSLGDEQFF
- - TRBJ2-5 TRBV28 TGTGCCAGTTCCCCGGGGGCGGGGGAGACCCAGTACTTC CASSPGAGETQYF
- - TRBJ1-2 TRBV5-6 TGTGCCAGCAGCCCACCGGGGGTGAACTATGGCTACACCTTC CASSPPGVNYGYTF
- TRBD1 TRBJ2-5 TRBV5-1 TGCGCCAGCAGCCGAGCAGGGGGTTACGAGACCCAGTACTTC CASSRAGGYETQYF
- - TRBJ2-2 TRBV10-3 TGTGCCATCAGTGACACCCGCCTGGGGGGGCGGCTTAACACCGGGGAGCTGTTTTTT CAISDTRLGGRLNTGELFF
- - TRBJ1-2 TRBV29-1 TGCAGCGTTGAAGAGCTGGAGGAGGGCTATGGCTACACCTTC CSVEELEEGYGYTF
- - TRBJ1-1 TRBV6-5 TGTGCCAGCAGAGAGCCCGTGGGTGCTGAAGCTTTCTTT CASREPVGAEAFF
- - TRBJ2-3 TRBV11-2 TGTGCCAGCAGCCAAGCCACAGATACGCAGTATTTT CASSQATDTQYF
- TRBD1 TRBJ1-2 TRBV6-1 TGTGCCAGCAGCGAAGAGATAAACAGGGGCGGTGGCTACACCTTC CASSEEINRGGGYTF
- - TRBJ2-3 TRBV2 TGTGCCAGCGAAGGGAGCACAGATACGCAGTATTTT CASEGSTDTQYF